Described below is a single T cell receptor (beta chain) sequence and its context. Its antigen specificity is not known. The record has no base qualities; no much larger clone is one base away. The cohort consisted of hundreds of healthy bone marrow donors. Cohort members were all nominally healthy when sampled, although unrecorded immune exposures were likely present. The donor was CMV seropositive and was included in the group of some 290 seropositive cohort members. Each donor provided a peripheral blood sample, and peripheral blood mononuclear cells were used for TCR beta sequencing. Genomic DNA was extracted from the blood cell samples with the Qiagen DNeasy Blood Extraction Kit. Reading the germline V gene gives CDR1 MDHEN and CDR2 SYDVKM. V is pared back by 10 bases and J by 7 bases, with 5 bases lying between the germline termini. The CDR3 runs 9 residues from the cysteine to the phenylalanine. The read is trimmed to its CDR3 DNA, 27 bases read in frame from base 1.

These data originate in a study of cytomegalovirus exposure and HLA in healthy donors (dated by TCRdb to the late 2010s). About the investigation overall: According to an earlier analysis of 587 of the donors, roughly 180 million T cells yielded 120 million or so unique TCR beta sequences and about 300 Gb of sequence data. A later analysis re-analyzed previously published TCR beta repertoires from 660 or so donors and added high-resolution HLA genotyping to study TCR occurrence patterns. The study aimed to test whether cataloging public T cell receptors could reveal signatures of past pathogen exposure. A handful of DR-DQ haplotypes were handled as single units for association and clustering because linkage in the cohort was strong. In the later analysis, no new phenotypic data were used to find candidate immune exposures; instead, reliance was placed on TCR beta sequences and their occurrence across donors. Among some 410 genotyped donors of the cohort, an average of approximately 240,000 unique TCR beta nucleotide sequences was sequenced per donor, of which 15% to 20% were non-productive. An early release covering about 600 HLA-typed donors comprised 250 to 350 gigabases of sequencing data and around 85 million unique TCR sequences. The study combined high-throughput TCR immunosequencing, statistical association of individual TCRs with disease status, and machine learning to predict cytomegalovirus infection status. Donor age, sex, ethnicity and CMV serostatus were collected together with the repertoire data. Of the roughly 400 genotyped donors, over 65% fell in the genetic ancestry cluster associated with self-reported Caucasian donors. Using immunosequencing, the study profiled T cell repertoires from about 650 subjects and related those repertoires to cytomegalovirus serostatus. Every discovery cohort repertoire had been produced on one sequencing platform. To decide whether each TCR beta V gene segment behaved as functional or pseudogenic, an earlier analysis of fewer than 750 of the donors relied on high-throughput TCR beta sequencing. Genome-wide SNP genotypes for about 60% of the 666 donors were used in a later genetic analysis, which treated that subset as a discovery cohort. HLA typing covered class I and class II loci at four-digit resolution. A separate validation cohort of roughly 130 different subjects was used in addition to the approximately 640-subject first cohort. The number of donors typed differed by locus, with about 620-630 for A, B, C, DRB1 and DQB1, around 500 for DQA1, 600 to 610 for DPA1, and approximately 470 for DPB1. What the work shows at the level of the full study, not this receptor alone: A cluster of highly shared sequence variants was judged likely to represent a technical artifact of the sequencing pipeline. This cohort had only TCR beta chains sequenced, and the lack of alpha or paired-chain data limited which features could be detected. According to the authors, the approach could potentially be generalized to other disease states and immunological phenotypes. The classifier was reported to diagnose cytomegalovirus status with high specificity and sensitivity in both the original and validation cohorts. In a later analysis, several top co-occurrence clusters were reported to appear linked to parvovirus B19, influenza, CMV and Epstein-Barr virus. In vitro tests confirmed that a few of the cytomegalovirus-associated TCR beta chains recognize cytomegalovirus antigens. Presence/absence analyses assumed roughly uniform sequencing depth across donors, an assumption that may not hold. In the study, around 160 TCR beta chains were listed as associated with cytomegalovirus. Because counts were too low, about 15 rarely observed V segments, including chromosome 9 orphons, were left out of the earlier analysis of over 550 of the donors. In a later analysis, TCR association rates were found to vary across HLA loci, with the most associated TCRs seen for DRB1 alleles and the fewest for HLA-C alleles. Because HLA typing was missing for some donors at each locus, association tests included only the typed subset. Across donors, most TCR sequences were observed very rarely, whereas some public TCRs were present in many individuals. In a later analysis, HLA-associated TCR beta chains showed more clonal expansion and lower generation probabilities than non-associated chains that were equally common. A further reported finding was that TCR beta sequences accurately predicted the HLA-A and HLA-B alleles for most subjects in the first cohort. The 87-base-pair reads could not distinguish some IMGT-functional V segments, including TRBV6-2 and TRBV6-3, so those segments were excluded. In an earlier analysis of over 550 of the donors, most TCR beta V segments were observed in productive rearrangements about 90% or about 30% of the time, broadly matching IMGT annotations. Linkage disequilibrium might explain the correlated functional status among segregating V segments, but an unknown experimental factor could not be ruled out. In a later analysis, about 16,000 TCR beta sequences were associated with specific HLA alleles at a false discovery rate of 0.05. In a later genetic analysis, fewer N-insertions in productive TCRs were reported among donors in an Asian-associated ancestry cluster than the roughly 700-donor mean. In a later analysis, most CMV-associated TCR beta chains were found to appear HLA-restricted, with HLA associations seemingly driven largely by CMV exposure. An association between a missense DCLRE1C variant and V-gene and J-gene trimming of TCR beta chains was found in a later genetic analysis and replicated in an independent cohort. CMV serostatus was the only immune exposure information available for the cohort. Assigning TCR associations to individual alleles was difficult when HLA alleles, especially DR and DQ, strongly co-occurred.

The library came from the immunoSEQ multiplex PCR assay. For the multiplex PCR, a mixture combining 60 forward primers for TCR Vbeta segments and 13 reverse primers for TCR Jbeta segments was used. Amplification of the CDR3 region of rearranged TCR beta genes was performed with a multiplex PCR assay on genomic DNA. The amplified TCR beta libraries were sequenced on the Illumina HiSeq System as 87-base-pair reads. The source study handled its data this way. A later analysis tallied roughly 80 million unique TCR beta chains across the 666 repertoires, and around 10 million of those chains were shared by two or more donors. To remove PCR and sequencing errors, raw reads were error-corrected and collapsed into unique sequences using a nearest-neighbor algorithm that merged closely related sequences. Alignment of CDR3 sequences to IMGT reference sequences was used to assign V, D and J gene segments. For a sequence to be retained, at least a six-nucleotide match to both a V gene segment and a J gene segment was required. Rearrangements were classified as productive when the CDR3 lacked stop codons and remained in frame with V and J, and all other rearrangements were classified as non-productive. CDR3 was defined according to IMGT convention as the region running from the second conserved V-encoded cysteine to the conserved J-encoded phenylalanine. The earlier analysis of about 590 of the donors excluded sequences that lacked an unambiguous match to a single V gene segment. An earlier analysis of fewer than 650 of the donors classified V segments as functional when productive rearrangements were above 56.7% and as segregating when the standard deviation between donors was above 5%. To diagnose cytomegalovirus status from the catalog of TCR beta chain sequences, a statistical classification framework was built. In a later analysis, V and J genes were assigned by comparing TCR nucleotide sequences against IMGT/GENE-DB human TR gene sequences. Using the TCRdist pipeline, a later analysis assigned CDR3 sequences along with most-parsimonious VDJ recombination scenarios. In a later analysis, each TCR beta chain was defined by its CDR3 amino acid sequence together with its V-gene family, and reads without a unique V-gene family were excluded. To address suspected cross-contamination and a sequencing artifact, a later analysis removed 592 highly shared, low-generation-probability nucleotide sequences. In a later analysis, a clonal expansion index for each public chain was calculated from normalized within-repertoire ranks of inferred template counts. A later analysis computed generation probabilities with a VDJ recombination model fitted to out-of-frame rearrangements, and checked the results against IGoR. In a later analysis, hypergeometric tests were used to score TCR-TCR, TCR-HLA and TCR-CMV co-occurrence, with a repertoire-size bias correction applied to TCR pairs. False discovery rates were estimated in a later analysis by permuting HLA or CMV assignments 20 times. In a later analysis, co-occurring TCRs were grouped with DBSCAN, and TCRdist sequence similarity was added when clustering was performed within HLA-allele-positive subsets. Co-occurrence clustering excluded repertoires with fewer than 30,000 or more than 120,000 public chains, plus five with anomalous nucleotide sharing. TCRdb retrieved this table from immuneACCESS and kept in-frame rearrangements only. Not all clones are present; in checked studies, unresolved V genes account for under half, and no reason is known for the remainder. V and J calls and clone size are given by that table; D and trimming were obtained from the DNA. Recorded for this sample are about 120,000 clones; roughly 82% of them occurred a single time. The ten largest clones take up less than 3.5% of the sample.

The sample comprised PBMCs. The TCR sequence derives from a woman in her thirties or forties in good health and CMV-seropositive. The sequence links TRBV28 to TRBJ1-5; the D gene is not confidently resolved. CDR3 reads: CATSQPQHF. In nucleotide form, the sequence is TGTGCCACAAGCCAGCCCCAGCATTTT.